This T cell receptor (beta chain) was found in a study of blood T cell repertoires in COVID-19. For the study at large: Donors in Cohort 3 counted as recovered after two negative PCRs, clearance, or symptom resolution. Acute and convalescent COVID-19 specimens originated in the United States, Italy and Spain. PBMCs, B-cell-depleted T cells, or T cells provided the cDNA or gDNA that made up the material.

Profiling relied on immunoSEQ multiplex PCR, and the TCRdb table lists in-frame clones only, not all of them. Here the sample spans under 150,000 clones, 84% being singletons. Ages ranged from about 18 to 89 years, with residence in approximately 23 US areas. V lost 4 bases and J lost 0; bases outside the gene matches: 7. The CDR3 has 17 residues. Germline assignment: CDR1 SGHTA and CDR2 FQGNSA. V usage is TRBV7-2 and J usage is TRBJ2-3, with 10 bases fitting TRBD2. The source of this sequence is a man aged 50-60 years in a cohort exposed to, infected with or recovered from COVID-19 (not recorded which). Sequenced material: PBMCs or T cells enriched from blood (not recorded which). In DNA form, the CDR3 reads TGTGCCAGCAGCTCCGCTCTAGCGGGAGCTAGCACAGATACGCAGTATTTT. Translating gives CASSSALAGASTDTQYF. Based on the CDR3 plus reference TRBV7-2 and TRBJ2-3, the full variable domain is GAGVSQSPSNKVTEKGKDVELRCDPISGHTALYWYRQSLGQGLEFLIYFQGNSAPDKSGLPSDRFSAERTGGSVSTLTIQRTQQEDSAVYLCASSSALAGASTDTQYFGPGTRLTVL.